Below, 16 T cell receptor beta chains from the same sample are listed, as sequenced in a study of T cells in Graves' hyperthyroidism and ophthalmopathy. TCR beta CDR3 sequences were amplified from RNA transcripts. A first-round RT-PCR of the TCR CDR3 used the HTBI primer set. One entry per CDR3 protein results from TCRdb running MiXCR on the multiplex PCR reads. The sample contains 480,000 or so distinct CDR3 sequences, 40% to 55% of which appear only once. The material sequenced was peripheral blood or thyroid tissue (not recorded which). Receptors originate from an adult woman with Graves' disease, either hyperthyroidism or ophthalmopathy (not recorded which).

The chain is built from TRBV25-1 and TRBJ1-6; 7 bases agree with TRBD1. The CDR3 length is 17 residues. Germline V gene lookup returns CDR1 MGHDK and CDR2 SYGVNS. With V trimmed by 4 bases and J by 7 bases, 13 bases remained unmatched. The CDR3 DNA reads as TGTGCCAGCAGTGCTAGTAGGGAGGGACAGAAAAATTCACCCCTCCACTTT. It encodes CASSASREGQKNSPLHF.

On this clonotype: This may be a read error: a much more frequent sequence differs by one nucleotide. The rearrangement joins TRBV19 to TRBJ2-7, with 9 bases lining up with TRBD1. The CDR3 loop spans 16 amino acids. CDR1 is LNHDA and CDR2 is SQIVND in the germline V gene (reference sequence). The trim removed 10 bases at V and 2 bases at J, leaving 15 bases unmatched. CDR3 loop: CATTETGTGIPYEQYF. CDR3 nucleotide sequence: TGTGCCACCACTGAGACCGGGACAGGGATTCCCTACGAGCAGTACTTC.

To note about this clonotype: An end of the junction differs from the germline gene, which may be a read error. J is TRBJ1-5 and V is TRBV10-2; D call uncertain. This CDR3 is built from 12 residues. From germline, CDR1 is WSHSY and CDR2 SAAADI. The CDR3 protein is CASRPGLLPQHF. The CDR3 DNA sequence: TGTGCCAGCAGACCCGGACTTCTGCCCCAGCATTTT.

V and J are TRBV10-3 and TRBJ2-7; D perhaps matches TRBD1 (6 bases). Looked up from germline, CDR1 is ENHRY and CDR2 is SYGVKD. V gave up 10 bases and J gave up 0 bases, with 13 bases separating them. The CDR3 runs to 13 residues. The CDR3 bases are TGTGCCACTGAGAACAGGGACTCCTACGAGCAGTACTTC. As protein: CATENRDSYEQYF.

This rearrangement joins TRBV27 to TRBJ1-2; 9 bases are shared with TRBD1. The V gene end was trimmed by 0 bases and the J gene end by 4 bases; junction bases not matched to a gene: 9. CDR1 MNHEY and CDR2 SMNVEV come from the germline V gene (reference sequence). The CDR3 has 17 residues. CDR3 amino acids: CASSLSENRGLAYGYTF. The CDR3 DNA sequence: TGTGCCAGCAGTTTATCAGAAAACAGGGGGCTGGCCTATGGCTACACCTTC.

In the case of this clonotype: The junction differs from germline at one of its ends, possibly a read error. The chain is built from TRBV7-2 and TRBJ2-7, with TRBD2 matching 10 bases. Germline CDR1 reads SGHTA; CDR2 reads FQGNSA. The CDR3 loop spans 16 amino acids. CDR3 protein: CASSQEEAGGSYEQYF. The CDR3 coding sequence is TGCGCCAGCAGCCAAGAAGAAGCGGGGGGGTCCTACGAGCAGTACTTC.

This chain uses TRBV2 with TRBJ1-5; D remains ambiguous. Germline assignment: CDR1 SNHLY and CDR2 FYNNEI. Trimming took 2 bases from V and 2 from J, leaving 10 bases between them. The CDR3 extends over 15 amino acids. CDR3 coding DNA: TGTGCCAGCAGTGAAACGGCTAGCGGCAATCAGCCCCAGCATTTT. Its protein is CASSETASGNQPQHF.

The gene calls are TRBV5-1 and TRBJ2-7; TRBD2 might be the D (5 bases). The length of the CDR3 is 15 residues. The V gene's germline CDR1 is SGHRS and CDR2 YFSETQ. V was cut by 0 bases and J by 7 bases, with 17 bases left in between. For the CDR3, the DNA is TGCGCCAGCAGCTTGGTCCCCCCGGGAAACAATGAGCAGTACTTC. Amino acid sequence: CASSLVPPGNNEQYF.

On this clonotype: A much larger clone lies one base from this, so it may be a read error. V gene TRBV7-3 combines with J gene TRBJ2-5, with 8 bases aligning to TRBD1. The germline V gene has CDR1 SGHTA and CDR2 FQGTGA. CDR3 length: 16 residues. The CDR3 DNA reads as TGCGCCAGCGGCCAACCGGGACAGGAGGTTTCGAAGACCCAGTACTTC. It is translated as CASGQPGQEVSKTQYF. The full variable domain, in which reference TRBV7-3 and TRBJ2-5 provide the parts outside the CDR3, is GAGVSQTPSNKVTEKGKYVELRCDPISGHTALYWYRQSLGQGPEFLIYFQGTGAADDSGLPNDRFFAVRPEGSVSTLKIQRTERGDSAVYLCASGQPGQEVSKTQYFGPGTRLLVL.

This clonotype showed up many times. Sequence at one end of the junction differs from germline and may be a read error. This chain uses TRBV7-2 with TRBJ1-3; no clear D gene. Germline assignment: CDR1 SGHTA and CDR2 FQGNSA. This CDR3 has 14 residues. CDR3 residues: CASSLGNSGNTIYF. The CDR3 nucleotides are TGCGCCAGCAGCTTGGGCAACTCTGGAAACACCATATATTTT. The variable domain in full, completed from reference TRBV7-2 and TRBJ1-3, reads GAGVSQSPSNKVTEKGKDVELRCDPISGHTALYWYRQSLGQGLEFLIYFQGNSAPDKSGLPSDRFSAERTGGSVSTLTIQRTQQEDSAVYLCASSLGNSGNTIYFGEGSWLTVV.

This clonotype occurred many times. The chain combines TRBV7-2 with TRBJ1-5; D ambiguous. Trimming took off 1 base at V and 3 bases at J, with 13 bases between the two ends. Germline V gene sequence: CDR1 SGHTA, CDR2 FQGNSA. The CDR3 spans 16 residues. Here the CDR3 reads CASSLVPRRDNQPQHF. In DNA form, the CDR3 reads TGTGCCAGCAGCTTAGTTCCCAGGAGGGACAATCAGCCCCAGCATTTT.

This chain connects TRBV30 to TRBJ2-7; 8 bases agree with TRBD2. Germline assignment: CDR1 GTSNPN and CDR2 SVGIG (reference sequence). This CDR3 has 15 residues. V lost 8 bases to trimming and J lost 7 bases; unmatched junction nucleotides: 19. CDR3 DNA: TGTGCCAGCAGTGTACTAGCGGCCCGGACACCAGAGCAGTACTTC. Translating gives CASSVLAARTPEQYF. Looking up the rest from reference TRBV30 and TRBJ2-7 gives the full variable domain: SQTIHQWPATLVQPVGSPLSLECTVEGTSNPNLYWYRQAAGRGLQLLFYSVGIGQISSEVPQNLSASRPQDRQFILSSKKLLLSDSGFYLCASSVLAARTPEQYFGPGTRLTVT.

This clonotype was observed at least ten times. The V and J genes are TRBV7-3 and TRBJ1-1; D is perhaps TRBD1 (6 bases). Germline loops: CDR1 SGHTA, CDR2 FQGTGA. V shed 5 bases and J shed 1 base, with 8 bases lying between them. The CDR3 length is 13 residues. CDR3 bases: TGTGCCAGCAGCCCGACAGGGAACACTGAAGCTTTCTTT. Translated: CASSPTGNTEAFF.

This clonotype was seen a few times. V usage is TRBV20-1 and J usage is TRBJ1-5; no definite D call. V lost 1 base and J 5 bases, leaving 12 bases between the germline ends. Germline V gene lookup returns CDR1 DFQATT and CDR2 SNEGSKA (reference sequence). There are 14 residues in the CDR3. CDR3 sequence (DNA): TGCAGTGCTAGAGCTGGAGACTGCGATCAGCCCCAGCATTTT. The encoded protein is CSARAGDCDQPQHF.

The rearrangement joins TRBV10-3 to TRBJ1-2; D gene uncertain. The CDR3 is 12 amino acids. Germline V gene data show CDR1 as ENHRY and CDR2 as SYGVKD. V shed 6 bases and J shed 3 bases, with 8 bases lying between them. CDR3 sequence (DNA): TGTGCCATCAGCAGTGGGTACTATGGCTACACCTTC. Amino acid sequence: CAISSGYYGYTF.

This clonotype came up many times. J is TRBJ1-1 and V is TRBV29-1; no clear D. CDR1 and CDR2 (germline): SQVTM, ANQGSEA. Trimming stripped 4 bases from V and 0 bases from J, with 9 bases between. This CDR3 has 13 amino acids. As DNA, the CDR3 is TGCAGCGTTGGGCAGGTTTTGAACACTGAAGCTTTCTTT. It yields the protein CSVGQVLNTEAFF.